The 21 T cell receptor beta chains presented below share a single source sample, sequenced in a study of cytomegalovirus exposure and HLA in healthy donors. PCR used 60 Vbeta primers and 13 Jbeta primers. The data were produced by immunoSEQ multiplex PCR, yet TCRdb's version contains in-frame clones alone and is incomplete. The sample holds approximately 120,000 clones; about 80% are singletons and the top ten take around 4%. What was sequenced was PBMCs. The receptors were gathered from a man in his forties or fifties in good health and CMV-seronegative.

This sequence joins TRBV11-1 and TRBJ1-5, with D hard to call. Germline loops: CDR1 SGHAT, CDR2 FQDESV (reference sequence). Trimming left V 3 bases short and J 6 bases short, with 9 bases between. The CDR3 consists of 13 residues. CDR3 bases: TGTGCCAGCAGCTTCAGAAATGGTCAGCCCCAGCATTTT. Translation gives CASSFRNGQPQHF.

This clone was detected only once. The J gene is TRBJ2-7, the V gene TRBV5-1; 9 bases match TRBD1. The ends lost 0 bases at V and 2 bases at J; junction bases unmatched: 3. The V gene's germline CDR1 is SGHRS and CDR2 YFSETQ. This CDR3 contains 15 residues. The CDR3 here is CASSLGGTGPYEQYF. The CDR3 nucleotides read TGCGCCAGCAGCTTGGGAGGGACAGGGCCCTACGAGCAGTACTTC.

This clone occurred once. The chain has TRBV7-3 and TRBJ2-1, with TRBD2 matching over 9 bases. Trimming cost V 5 bases and J 7 bases; bases outside gene matches: 15. In germline, CDR1 is SGHTA, CDR2 FQGTGA. The CDR3 length is 17 residues. CDR3 DNA sequence: TGTGCCAGCAGCCCGCTCCCGGGGTTAGCGGGGGATAATGAGCAGTTCTTC. Translating gives CASSPLPGLAGDNEQFF.

This clone was found once. At one of its ends the junction is not consistent with the germline gene, which may arise from a read error. The rearrangement uses TRBV10-1 and TRBJ2-3; D possibly corresponds to TRBD2 (5 bases). This CDR3 is built from 13 residues. Germline CDR1 and CDR2: WNHNN and SYGVQD (reference sequence). The chain's CDR3 is CTSSGGLPDTQYF. The DNA of the CDR3 is TGCACCAGCAGTGGCGGACTCCCAGATACGCAGTATTTT.

This chain links TRBV4-3 with TRBJ1-4; 10 bases align to TRBD1. After removal of 4 bases from V and 6 bases from J, the junction contained 5 bases not matched to a gene. Germline CDR1 is LGHNA and CDR2 is YSLEER. This CDR3 contains 15 residues. The CDR3 sequence: CASSPSGTGDEKLFF. CDR3 sequence (DNA): TGCGCCAGCAGCCCTTCCGGGACAGGGGATGAAAAACTGTTTTTT.

The count of this clone is one. The chain couples TRBV2 to TRBJ2-3, with 11 bases that match TRBD2. Germline CDR1 is SNHLY and CDR2 is FYNNEI. This CDR3 contains 15 residues. Trimming cost V 7 bases and J 2 bases; bases outside gene matches: 5. CDR3 sequence (DNA): TGTGCCAGCACTAGCGGGGGGCCGTACACAGATACGCAGTATTTT. Protein sequence: CASTSGGPYTDTQYF. The full variable domain, completed using reference TRBV2 and TRBJ2-3, is EPEVTQTPSHQVTQMGQEVILRCVPISNHLYFYWYRQILGQKVEFLVSFYNNEISEKSEIFDDQFSVERPDGSNFTLKIRSTKLEDSAMYFCASTSGGPYTDTQYFGPGTRLTVL.

This clone came up once. The chain employs TRBV19 and TRBJ1-5; TRBD1 is a possible D gene (5 bases). This CDR3 is 14 amino acids long. The germline gives CDR1 LNHDA, CDR2 SQIVND (reference sequence). V dropped 3 bases and J dropped 3 bases, with 9 bases sitting between them. The CDR3 loop is CASSISGNNQPQHF. The CDR3 DNA reads TGTGCCAGTAGTATCTCAGGGAACAATCAGCCCCAGCATTTT.

This rearrangement joins TRBV10-3 to TRBJ2-5; a weak D match, TRBD1 (5 bases). Germline lookup yields CDR1 ENHRY and CDR2 SYGVKD. This CDR3 contains 12 residues. With 3 bases removed from V and 4 bases from J, the gap between germline ends came to 6 bases. DNA of the CDR3: TGTGCCATCAGTGAAAGGGGAGAGACCCAGTACTTC. It is translated as CAISERGETQYF.

V is TRBV6-5 and J is TRBJ1-4; TRBD1 aligns across 10 bases. The J segment lost 5 bases and the V segment lost 5 bases, leaving 5 bases of the junction unmatched. The CDR3 contains 15 residues. Per germline, CDR1 MNHEY and CDR2 SVGAGI. The CDR3 loop is CASSGMDRGNEKLFF. CDR3 DNA sequence: TGTGCCAGCAGTGGGATGGACAGGGGGAATGAAAAACTGTTTTTT.

V gene TRBV6-6 combines with J gene TRBJ1-1; D is undetermined. The CDR3 runs 14 residues. The V and J ends lost 0 bases and 3 bases respectively, with 8 bases between them. Looked up from germline, CDR1 is MNHNY and CDR2 is SVGAGI (reference sequence). The CDR3 spells CASSYSVDYTEAFF. DNA for the CDR3: TGTGCCAGCAGTTACTCTGTCGACTACACTGAAGCTTTCTTT.

This chain connects TRBV6-6 to TRBJ1-1; 7 bases align to TRBD1. V was pared by 5 bases and J by 4 bases, with 7 bases of the junction left unmatched. Germline V gene lookup returns CDR1 MNHNY and CDR2 SVGAGI (reference sequence). The CDR3 length is 14 residues. Here the CDR3 reads CASSHIQGSTEAFF. In DNA form, the CDR3 reads TGTGCCAGCAGTCACATACAGGGGTCCACTGAAGCTTTCTTT.

The chain is built from TRBV11-2 and TRBJ2-5, with TRBD2 identical over 11 bases. Germline-derived CDR1 and CDR2 are SGHAT and FQNNGV. The V and J ends lost 5 bases and 8 bases, in that order; junction bases with no gene match: 4. This CDR3 contains 13 residues. CDR3 loop: CASSPGTSGTQYF. In DNA, the CDR3 is TGTGCCAGCAGCCCAGGGACTAGCGGAACCCAGTACTTC.

This chain connects TRBV6-1 to TRBJ1-1, with D hard to call. V lost 8 bases and J 5 bases, leaving 15 bases between the germline ends. CDR1 is MNHNS and CDR2 is SASEGT in the germline V gene. The CDR3 runs 13 residues. In DNA, the CDR3 is TGTGCCAGCGGGAGCAAATTGGGTACTGAAGCTTTCTTT. This encodes CASGSKLGTEAFF.

The table lists this clone with a few counts. This rearrangement joins TRBV7-2 to TRBJ2-3; D possibly corresponds to TRBD1 (5 bases). Per the germline V gene, CDR1 is SGHTA and CDR2 is FQGNSA. The CDR3 loop spans 14 amino acids. The V end lost 5 bases, the J end lost 6 bases, and 15 bases lay between the germline ends. CDR3 nucleotide sequence: TGTGCCAGCAGCGGGCTGGGGCCAGCGGATACGCAGTATTTT. It encodes CASSGLGPADTQYF.

The genes are TRBV5-1 and TRBJ2-6; 7 bases line up with TRBD1. The CDR3 is made up of 16 amino acids. Germline trimming cut 5 bases from V and 0 bases from J; bases unmatched to any gene: 5. The germline V gene has CDR1 SGHRS and CDR2 YFSETQ. CDR3 loop: CASSTDRASGANVLTF. CDR3 bases: TGCGCCAGCAGTACCGACAGGGCCTCTGGGGCCAACGTCCTGACTTTC.

This chain links TRBV27 with TRBJ2-1; D gene ambiguous. V gave up 3 bases and J gave up 8 bases, with 14 bases separating them. The germline V gene has CDR1 MNHEY and CDR2 SMNVEV (reference sequence). This CDR3 comprises 14 residues. This chain's CDR3 is CASSFRLGRDEQFF. CDR3 coding DNA: TGTGCCAGCAGTTTCCGACTGGGTCGGGATGAGCAGTTCTTC.

This clone was observed a few times. This sequence joins TRBV19 and TRBJ1-2, with 7 bases fitting TRBD1. The CDR3 loop spans 16 amino acids. J gave up 7 bases and V 6 bases, and 17 bases lay outside the gene matches. CDR1 and CDR2 (germline): LNHDA, SQIVND (reference sequence). CDR3 sequence (DNA): TGTGCCAGTAGCAACTTAAACCTCCGGGACAGCGGTGGCTACACCTTC. Protein product: CASSNLNLRDSGGYTF.

This clone was recorded a few times. This chain uses TRBV5-6 with TRBJ1-3, with TRBD1 identical over 9 bases. This CDR3 spans 15 amino acids. J lost 5 bases, V lost 3 bases, and 6 bases had no gene match. Germline assignment: CDR1 SGHDT and CDR2 YYEEEE. The CDR3: CASSSKDRGRNTIYF. As DNA, the CDR3 is TGTGCCAGCAGCTCTAAGGACAGGGGTAGAAACACCATATATTTT.

The chain carries TRBV5-1 and TRBJ2-1; a weak D match, TRBD2 (5 bases). Trimming removed 3 bases at V and 9 bases at J, with 16 bases between. There are 14 residues in the CDR3. Per the germline V gene, CDR1 is SGHRS and CDR2 is YFSETQ. The CDR3 nucleotides read TGCGCCAGCAGCTCGGACGGGATGGGGATTGAGCAGTTCTTC. Amino acid sequence: CASSSDGMGIEQFF.

V gene TRBV2 combines with J gene TRBJ2-7; TRBD1 is a possible D gene (7 bases). The length of the CDR3 is 14 residues. Germline V CDR1 and CDR2: SNHLY, FYNNEI. V lost 11 bases to trimming and J lost 6 bases, with 23 bases between them. The CDR3 DNA is TGTGCCGACAAATTTACGTGGCAGGGGGGCGAGCAGTACTTC. Amino acids: CADKFTWQGGEQYF.

The genes are TRBV18 and TRBJ1-1; no reliable D call. CDR1 KGHSH and CDR2 LQKENI come from the germline V gene. The CDR3 loop spans 14 amino acids. V lost 2 bases and J 3 bases, leaving 10 bases between the germline ends. The CDR3 spells CASSPGVGDTEAFF. Written as DNA, the CDR3 is TGTGCCAGCTCACCAGGGGTGGGAGACACTGAAGCTTTCTTT.